This T cell receptor (beta chain) was sequenced for a study of response to subunit inactivated influenza vaccine. Study-wide results and caveats: New T cells are recruited in small numbers by each seasonal influenza vaccination, according to the authors' suggestion.

This CDR3 region has 13 residues. Germline-derived CDR1 and CDR2 are LNHDA and SQIVND (reference sequence). V lost 5 bases, J lost 6 bases, and 11 bases lay in between. TCRdb used MiXCR to reprocess the RT-PCR reads, holding one entry per CDR3 protein. The sample yields some 160,000 distinct CDR3 sequences, 11% seen once. This clonotype came up many times. Its target is not known. The chain has TRBV19 and TRBJ1-5, with a possible D match to TRBD1 (6 bases). The source of this sequence is a man in his fifties who received an inactivated influenza vaccine. Sequencing used non-naive T cells sorted from PBMCs, obtained 40 to 50 days after vaccination. The CDR3 DNA reads as TGTGCCAGTAGTCCACAGGGATCTCAGCCCCAGCATTTT. Its protein product is CASSPQGSQPQHF.